This T cell receptor (beta chain) was sequenced in a study of cytomegalovirus exposure and HLA in healthy donors (dated by TCRdb to 2017 to 2019). Background for the entire study: In an earlier analysis of some 610 of the donors, 250 to 350 Gb of sequence data and some 100 million unique TCR beta sequences from roughly 200 million T cells were reported. The study aimed to test whether signatures of past pathogen exposure could be identified by cataloging public T cell receptors. A later genetic analysis took genome-wide SNP genotypes for about 65% of the 666 donors and used that subset as a discovery cohort. Donor age, sex, ethnicity and CMV serostatus were compiled together with the repertoire data. Across about 370 genotyped donors of the cohort, an average of about 220,000 unique TCR beta nucleotide sequences per donor were sequenced, and about a sixth of those sequences were non-productive. The number of typed donors differed by locus: about 620-630 for A, B, C, DRB1 and DQB1; some 500 for DQA1; fewer than 610 for DPA1; and about 450 for DPB1. An earlier analysis of around 580 of the donors used high-throughput TCR beta sequencing to judge whether each TCR beta V gene segment behaved as functional or pseudogenic. Both class I and class II loci were covered by HLA typing, at four-digit resolution. The later analysis used no new phenotypic data to find candidate immune exposures, relying instead on TCR beta sequences and their occurrence across donors. Along with the roughly 700-subject first cohort, a separate validation cohort of over a hundred different subjects was used. The study profiled the T cell repertoires of hundreds of subjects by immunosequencing and related them to cytomegalovirus serostatus. To predict cytomegalovirus infection status, the study combined high-throughput TCR immunosequencing, statistical association of individual TCRs with disease status, and machine learning. All discovery cohort repertoires had been generated on a single sequencing platform. To study patterns of TCR occurrence, a later analysis re-analyzed previously published TCR beta repertoires from 650 to 750 donors and added high-resolution HLA genotyping. About 310 gigabases of sequencing data and around 87 million unique TCR sequences were included in an early release covering over 600 HLA-typed donors. About five DR-DQ haplotypes were treated as single units for association and clustering because of strong linkage in the cohort. Of the 350 to 450 genotyped donors, 65% to 90% fell in the genetic ancestry cluster associated with self-reported Caucasian donors.

The cohort consisted of some 730 healthy bone marrow donors. Cohort members were all nominally healthy when sampled, although unrecorded immune exposures were likely present. The donor tested CMV seronegative, placing the donor among the roughly 340 seronegative members of the cohort. Each donor provided a peripheral blood sample, and peripheral blood mononuclear cells were used for TCR beta sequencing. Genomic DNA was extracted from the blood cell samples with the Qiagen DNeasy Blood Extraction Kit. V is reduced by 4 bases and J by 3 bases, leaving a spacing of 16 bases between them. CDR3 length: 15 amino acids, cysteine to phenylalanine. Just the 45-base CDR3 DNA is kept, in frame starting at base 1. Sequences SEHNR (CDR1) and FQNEAQ (CDR2) are obtained from the germline V gene (reference sequence). General findings and caveats noted by the study authors: In an earlier analysis of more than 450 of the donors, most TCR beta V segments were observed in productive rearrangements about 87% or about 30% of the time, broadly matching IMGT annotations. A later genetic analysis reported fewer N-insertions in productive TCRs among donors in an Asian-associated ancestry cluster than the roughly 700-donor mean. Linkage disequilibrium might explain the correlated functional status among segregating V segments, but an unknown experimental factor could not be excluded. The study gave a list of about 170 TCR beta chains associated with cytomegalovirus. Immune exposure information for the cohort was limited to CMV serostatus. Several of the top co-occurrence clusters appeared to be linked to parvovirus B19, influenza, CMV and Epstein-Barr virus, according to a later analysis. A later analysis associated around 16,000 TCR beta sequences with specific HLA alleles at a false discovery rate of 0.05. A later analysis found that most CMV-associated TCR beta chains appeared HLA-restricted, with HLA associations seemingly driven largely by CMV exposure. A later genetic analysis associated a missense DCLRE1C variant with V-gene and J-gene trimming of TCR beta chains, and an independent cohort replicated the association. Sequencing depth was assumed to be roughly uniform across donors in the presence/absence analyses, though that assumption may not hold. Because counts were too low, about 15 rarely observed V segments, including chromosome 9 orphons, were left out of the earlier analysis of about 500 of the donors. The sequencing pipeline was judged likely to have produced a cluster of highly shared sequence variants as a technical artifact. In both the original and validation cohorts, the classifier was reported to diagnose cytomegalovirus status with high specificity and sensitivity. While some public TCRs were present in many individuals, most TCR sequences turned up only very rarely across donors. When HLA alleles, especially DR and DQ, strongly co-occurred, attributing TCR associations to individual alleles was difficult. According to the authors, the approach could potentially be generalized to other disease states and immunological phenotypes. A further reported finding was that TCR beta sequences accurately predicted the HLA-A and HLA-B alleles for most subjects in the first cohort. In a later analysis, HLA-associated TCR beta chains were found to be more clonally expanded and to have lower generation probabilities than equally common non-associated chains. Some IMGT-functional V segments, including TRBV6-2 and TRBV6-3, could not be told apart with the 87-base-pair reads, so those segments were excluded. A later analysis found that TCR association rates varied across HLA loci, with DRB1 alleles showing the most associated TCRs and HLA-C alleles the fewest. A few of the identified cytomegalovirus-associated TCR beta chains were confirmed in vitro to be specific for cytomegalovirus antigens. Because HLA typing was missing for some donors at each locus, association tests included only the typed subset. Only TCR beta chains were sequenced in this cohort, and the absence of alpha or paired-chain data limited detectable features.

A note on this clone: Its specific antigen is unknown. Per-base qualities were not stored, and no clone one base away is much larger.

Library method: the immunoSEQ multiplex PCR assay. A mixture of 60 forward primers for TCR Vbeta segments and 13 reverse primers for TCR Jbeta segments was used in the multiplex PCR. The CDR3 region of rearranged TCR beta genes was amplified from genomic DNA by a multiplex PCR assay. The Illumina HiSeq System was used to sequence the amplified TCR beta libraries as 87-base-pair reads. Per the original workflow: A later analysis tallied 80 million to 95 million unique TCR beta chains across the approximately 670 repertoires, and roughly 11 million of those chains were shared by two or more donors. A nearest-neighbor algorithm error-corrected the raw reads and collapsed the reads into unique sequences, merging closely related sequences to remove PCR and sequencing errors. To assign V, D and J gene segments, CDR3 sequences were aligned to IMGT reference sequences. For a sequence to be retained, at least a six-nucleotide match to both a V gene segment and a J gene segment was required. A rearrangement was called productive if the CDR3 had no stop codons and remained in frame with V and J, and every other rearrangement was called non-productive. CDR3 was defined by IMGT convention, running from the second conserved V-encoded cysteine to the conserved J-encoded phenylalanine. The earlier analysis of about 530 of the donors excluded any sequence lacking an unambiguous match to a single V gene segment. In an earlier analysis of a few hundred of the donors, V segments were called functional above 56.7% productive rearrangements and were called segregating when the between-donor standard deviation exceeded 5%. A statistical classification framework was built to diagnose cytomegalovirus status from the catalog of TCR beta chain sequences. In a later analysis, V and J genes were assigned by comparing TCR nucleotide sequences against IMGT/GENE-DB human TR gene sequences. In a later analysis, CDR3 sequences and most-parsimonious VDJ recombination scenarios were assigned using the TCRdist pipeline. In a later analysis, every TCR beta chain was defined by the combination of its CDR3 amino acid sequence and its V-gene family, and reads without a unique V-gene family were dropped. To address suspected cross-contamination and a sequencing artifact, a later analysis removed 550 to 750 highly shared, low-generation-probability nucleotide sequences. A later analysis calculated a clonal expansion index for each public chain from normalized within-repertoire ranks of inferred template counts. A later analysis computed generation probabilities with a VDJ recombination model fitted to out-of-frame rearrangements, and checked the results against IGoR. In a later analysis, TCR-TCR, TCR-HLA and TCR-CMV co-occurrence was scored with hypergeometric tests, and a repertoire-size bias correction was applied to TCR pairs. In a later analysis, false discovery rates were estimated by permuting HLA or CMV assignments 20 times. In a later analysis, co-occurring TCRs were grouped using DBSCAN, and TCRdist sequence similarity was added for clustering within HLA-allele-positive subsets. Repertoires with fewer than 30,000 or more than 120,000 public chains were left out of co-occurrence clustering, as were five repertoires with anomalous nucleotide sharing. This immuneACCESS table, as held by TCRdb, lists in-frame sequences with V and J called but not all clones. Of the missing ones, under half trace to an unresolved V gene in checked studies; the others have no known cause. That table gives V, J and clone size, and the DNA gave D and trimming. Within this sample are approximately 110,000 clones, with approximately 80% of them counted one time only. Approximately 3.9% of the sample lies in the top ten.

Sequencing used PBMCs. The origin of this receptor is a middle-aged man in good health and CMV-seronegative. The chain is encoded by TRBV7-9 joined to TRBJ2-7; the D segment could be TRBD1, given 6 matching bases. The CDR3 reads CASSWTQGTIYEQYF. The DNA sequence is given as TGTGCCAGCAGCTGGACACAGGGCACAATCTACGAGCAGTACTTC.